These T cell receptor beta chains were read from a single sample in a study of T cell responses to AZD1222 COVID-19 vaccine. The repertoire was sequenced with immunoSEQ multiplex PCR; TCRdb's copy has only in-frame clones and lacks some. The sample holds about 120,000 clones, around 90% seen once. The sequencing here drew on peripheral blood, taken 28 days after the second AZD1222 dose. The source is an adult who received the AZD1222 COVID-19 vaccine. The CDR3 runs from the conserved cysteine through the conserved F or W. Each record gives: D gene, V gene, clone size, J gene, CDR3 protein, CDR3 DNA. A D gene is named only where the DNA matches it firmly. Rows may omit the clone size; those that give it use once, few, many or a size class.

D gene: NA
V gene: TRBV10-3
clone size: once
J gene: TRBJ1-3
CDR3 protein: CAISESFGNTIYF
CDR3 DNA: TGTGCCATCAGTGAAAGCTTTGGAAACACCATATATTTT

D gene: NA
V gene: TRBV6-4
clone size: NA
J gene: TRBJ1-1
CDR3 protein: CASSDSEGEDTEAFF
CDR3 DNA: TGTGCCAGCAGTGACTCAGAAGGTGAGGACACTGAAGCTTTCTTT

D gene: NA
V gene: TRBV20-1
clone size: NA
J gene: TRBJ1-2
CDR3 protein: CSASLADLANYGYTF
CDR3 DNA: TGCAGTGCTAGTTTGGCAGACTTAGCTAACTATGGCTACACCTTC

D gene: TRBD1
V gene: TRBV3-1/TRBV3-2
clone size: NA
J gene: TRBJ1-1
CDR3 protein: CASSQIQGRPEAFF
CDR3 DNA: TGTGCCAGCAGCCAAATACAGGGGCGGCCTGAAGCTTTCTTT

D gene: TRBD1
V gene: TRBV18
clone size: NA
J gene: TRBJ1-1
CDR3 protein: CASSPQGQANMNTEAFF
CDR3 DNA: TGTGCCAGCTCACCACAAGGACAGGCCAACATGAACACTGAAGCTTTCTTT

D gene: NA
V gene: TRBV5-1
clone size: NA
J gene: TRBJ2-3
CDR3 protein: CASSFGGNTDTQYF
CDR3 DNA: TGCGCCAGCAGCTTCGGAGGGAACACAGATACGCAGTATTTT

D gene: TRBD1
V gene: TRBV5-5
clone size: NA
J gene: TRBJ1-4
CDR3 protein: CASSSSGTGVATNEKLFF
CDR3 DNA: TGTGCCAGCAGCTCCTCCGGGACAGGGGTTGCAACTAATGAAAAACTGTTTTTT

D gene: NA
V gene: TRBV6-5
clone size: once
J gene: TRBJ1-3
CDR3 protein: CASIRQAHSGNTIYF
CDR3 DNA: TGTGCCAGCATTCGACAGGCGCACTCTGGAAACACCATATATTTT

D gene: TRBD1
V gene: TRBV7-9
clone size: few
J gene: TRBJ1-4
CDR3 protein: CASSLTGVNEKLFF
CDR3 DNA: TGTGCCAGCAGCTTAACAGGGGTTAATGAAAAACTGTTTTTT

D gene: NA
V gene: TRBV27
clone size: NA
J gene: TRBJ2-5
CDR3 protein: CASSLRGGVTETQYF
CDR3 DNA: TGTGCCAGCAGTTTGAGGGGCGGGGTCACCGAGACCCAGTACTTC

D gene: NA
V gene: TRBV9
clone size: NA
J gene: TRBJ2-3
CDR3 protein: CASSPGPGGDTQYF
CDR3 DNA: TGTGCCAGCAGCCCCGGACCAGGGGGGGATACGCAGTATTTT

D gene: NA
V gene: TRBV18
clone size: NA
J gene: TRBJ2-5
CDR3 protein: CASSPPSSSRETQYF
CDR3 DNA: TGTGCCAGCTCACCACCGTCCAGTTCTCGGGAGACCCAGTACTTC

D gene: TRBD1
V gene: TRBV3-1/TRBV3-2
clone size: NA
J gene: TRBJ1-1
CDR3 protein: CASSHHGTGANTEAFF
CDR3 DNA: TGTGCCAGCAGCCATCATGGGACAGGGGCGAACACTGAAGCTTTCTTT

D gene: NA
V gene: TRBV4-1
clone size: NA
J gene: TRBJ1-6
CDR3 protein: CASTKGGQGGTEGNSPLHF
CDR3 DNA: TGCGCCAGCACGAAAGGAGGGCAGGGTGGCACAGAGGGAAATTCACCCCTCCACTTT

D gene: TRBD1
V gene: TRBV9
clone size: NA
J gene: TRBJ1-2
CDR3 protein: CASSGPDRGYGYTF
CDR3 DNA: TGTGCCAGCAGCGGCCCGGACAGGGGCTATGGCTACACCTTC

D gene: TRBD1
V gene: TRBV6-6
clone size: NA
J gene: TRBJ2-5
CDR3 protein: CASRPTGGRVTQYF
CDR3 DNA: TGTGCCAGCAGACCCACAGGGGGCCGGGTGACCCAGTACTTC

D gene: TRBD1
V gene: TRBV28
clone size: once
J gene: TRBJ1-6
CDR3 protein: CASSPRQGAASSYNSPLHF
CDR3 DNA: TGTGCCAGCAGTCCGCGACAGGGGGCCGCCAGCTCCTATAATTCACCCCTCCACTTT

D gene: TRBD1
V gene: TRBV6-1
clone size: NA
J gene: TRBJ1-6
CDR3 protein: CASSEGTGHNSPLHF
CDR3 DNA: TGTGCCAGCAGTGAAGGGACAGGGCATAATTCACCCCTCCACTTT

D gene: NA
V gene: TRBV3-1/TRBV3-2
clone size: once
J gene: TRBJ1-5
CDR3 protein: CASSHGFWNQPQHF
CDR3 DNA: TGTGCCAGCAGCCACGGGTTTTGGAATCAGCCCCAGCATTTT

D gene: TRBD2
V gene: TRBV5-4
clone size: NA
J gene: TRBJ2-3
CDR3 protein: CASSFPSGGADTQYF
CDR3 DNA: TGTGCCAGCAGCTTTCCTAGCGGGGGGGCAGATACGCAGTATTTT

D gene: NA
V gene: TRBV2
clone size: NA
J gene: TRBJ1-3
CDR3 protein: CASSAQGRVSGNTIYF
CDR3 DNA: TGTGCCAGCAGTGCGCAAGGGCGGGTCTCTGGAAACACCATATATTTT

D gene: NA
V gene: TRBV7-2
clone size: NA
J gene: TRBJ2-1
CDR3 protein: CASSLVATGTSYNEQFF
CDR3 DNA: TGTGCCAGCAGCTTAGTGGCGACGGGGACCTCCTACAATGAGCAGTTCTTC

D gene: NA
V gene: TRBV2
clone size: NA
J gene: TRBJ1-2
CDR3 protein: CASSDQLYGYTF
CDR3 DNA: TGTGCCAGCAGTGATCAACTTTATGGCTACACCTTC

D gene: NA
V gene: TRBV5-1
clone size: NA
J gene: TRBJ1-2
CDR3 protein: CASSLGGDYGYTF
CDR3 DNA: TGCGCCAGCAGCTTAGGGGGTGACTATGGCTACACCTTC

D gene: TRBD1
V gene: TRBV12-3/TRBV12-4
clone size: NA
J gene: TRBJ1-5
CDR3 protein: CASTTGGGQPQHF
CDR3 DNA: TGTGCCAGCACCACAGGGGGCGGTCAGCCCCAGCATTTT

D gene: TRBD2
V gene: TRBV5-1
clone size: NA
J gene: TRBJ2-3
CDR3 protein: CASSSTTSGGTTDTQYF
CDR3 DNA: TGCGCCAGCAGCTCAACGACTAGCGGGGGGACCACAGATACGCAGTATTTT

D gene: TRBD2
V gene: TRBV6-4
clone size: NA
J gene: TRBJ2-3
CDR3 protein: CASSPTSGGAGTDTQYF
CDR3 DNA: TGTGCCAGCAGTCCTACTAGCGGGGGGGCCGGGACAGATACGCAGTATTTT

D gene: TRBD2
V gene: TRBV10-3
clone size: NA
J gene: TRBJ2-1
CDR3 protein: CAISASSGGGSYNEQFF
CDR3 DNA: TGTGCCATCAGTGCCTCTAGCGGGGGGGGCTCCTACAATGAGCAGTTCTTC

D gene: NA
V gene: TRBV12-3/TRBV12-4
clone size: NA
J gene: TRBJ1-2
CDR3 protein: CASSLQELYGYTF
CDR3 DNA: TGTGCCAGCAGTTTGCAGGAGCTCTATGGCTACACCTTC

D gene: NA
V gene: TRBV5-8
clone size: NA
J gene: TRBJ2-3
CDR3 protein: CASALGGSSTDTQYF
CDR3 DNA: TGTGCCAGCGCGCTTGGGGGAAGTAGCACAGATACGCAGTATTTT

D gene: NA
V gene: TRBV7-2
clone size: NA
J gene: TRBJ2-7
CDR3 protein: CASSFSGYEQYF
CDR3 DNA: TGTGCCAGCAGCTTCTCGGGATACGAGCAGTACTTC

D gene: NA
V gene: TRBV20-1
clone size: NA
J gene: TRBJ2-1
CDR3 protein: CSASRNEQFF
CDR3 DNA: TGCAGTGCTAGCCGAAATGAGCAGTTCTTC

D gene: NA
V gene: TRBV7-2
clone size: NA
J gene: TRBJ2-3
CDR3 protein: CASSYLLLPDGADTQYF
CDR3 DNA: TGTGCCAGCAGCTACCTCCTCCTCCCGGACGGGGCAGATACGCAGTATTTT

D gene: NA
V gene: TRBV10-3
clone size: NA
J gene: TRBJ1-2
CDR3 protein: CAISESRGGTLGYTF
CDR3 DNA: TGTGCCATCAGTGAGTCTCGGGGAGGGACTCTCGGCTACACCTTC

D gene: TRBD1
V gene: TRBV3-1/TRBV3-2
clone size: NA
J gene: TRBJ1-3
CDR3 protein: CASSQPGGSSGNTIYF
CDR3 DNA: TGTGCCAGCAGCCAACCAGGGGGTAGCTCTGGAAACACCATATATTTT

D gene: NA
V gene: TRBV6-2/TRBV6-3
clone size: once
J gene: TRBJ2-7
CDR3 protein: CASSSLIVLATRQYF
CDR3 DNA: TGTGCCAGCAGCTCACTGATAGTGTTGGCGACGAGGCAGTACTTC

D gene: TRBD1
V gene: TRBV10-2
clone size: NA
J gene: TRBJ1-1
CDR3 protein: CASSGDRSITEAFF
CDR3 DNA: TGCGCCAGCAGTGGGGACAGAAGCATCACTGAAGCTTTCTTT

D gene: TRBD1
V gene: TRBV5-8
clone size: NA
J gene: TRBJ1-4
CDR3 protein: CASSLPGTGNEKLFF
CDR3 DNA: TGTGCCAGCAGCCTCCCCGGGACAGGGAATGAAAAACTGTTTTTT

D gene: TRBD2
V gene: TRBV27
clone size: NA
J gene: TRBJ2-1
CDR3 protein: CASSGNQRGGYNEQFF
CDR3 DNA: TGTGCCAGCAGCGGAAACCAGCGGGGGGGATATAATGAGCAGTTCTTC

D gene: NA
V gene: TRBV7-6
clone size: NA
J gene: TRBJ2-6
CDR3 protein: CASSLEAGPGANVLTF
CDR3 DNA: TGTGCCAGCAGCTTAGAGGCAGGGCCTGGGGCCAACGTCCTGACTTTC

D gene: TRBD1
V gene: TRBV5-4
clone size: NA
J gene: TRBJ1-4
CDR3 protein: CASSPGGTATNEKLFF
CDR3 DNA: TGTGCCAGCAGCCCGGGAGGGACAGCAACTAATGAAAAACTGTTTTTT

D gene: NA
V gene: TRBV2
clone size: once
J gene: TRBJ1-1
CDR3 protein: CASSPREREAFF
CDR3 DNA: TGTGCCAGCAGTCCCAGGGAGCGTGAAGCTTTCTTT

D gene: TRBD1
V gene: TRBV19
clone size: many
J gene: TRBJ2-3
CDR3 protein: CASSTGARTDTQYF
CDR3 DNA: TGTGCCAGTAGCACAGGGGCTCGGACAGATACGCAGTATTTT

D gene: TRBD2
V gene: TRBV5-1
clone size: NA
J gene: TRBJ2-1
CDR3 protein: CASSRTSGAGYEQFF
CDR3 DNA: TGCGCCAGCAGCAGAACTAGCGGGGCTGGGTATGAGCAGTTCTTC

D gene: NA
V gene: TRBV5-1
clone size: NA
J gene: TRBJ1-1
CDR3 protein: CASTLGTLNTEAFF
CDR3 DNA: TGCGCCAGCACCCTTGGGACACTGAACACTGAAGCTTTCTTT

D gene: NA
V gene: TRBV9
clone size: NA
J gene: TRBJ1-1
CDR3 protein: CASSGGPSRTEAFF
CDR3 DNA: TGTGCCAGCAGCGGAGGCCCCTCACGGACTGAAGCTTTCTTT

D gene: TRBD1
V gene: TRBV7-2
clone size: NA
J gene: TRBJ2-7
CDR3 protein: CASNINRGLYEQYF
CDR3 DNA: TGTGCCAGCAACATCAACAGGGGTCTCTACGAGCAGTACTTC

D gene: NA
V gene: TRBV18
clone size: NA
J gene: TRBJ1-1
CDR3 protein: CASSNGQWYTEAFF
CDR3 DNA: TGTGCCAGCTCAAACGGACAGTGGTACACTGAAGCTTTCTTT

D gene: NA
V gene: TRBV5-1
clone size: NA
J gene: TRBJ1-4
CDR3 protein: CASSLEGGTGTDEKLFF
CDR3 DNA: TGCGCCAGCAGCTTGGAGGGGGGAACCGGGACGGATGAAAAACTGTTTTTT